This entry concerns a single T cell receptor beta chain. This entry belongs to a study of blood T cell repertoires in COVID-19. Across the whole study: Samples came from the United States, Italy and Spain, spanning acute and convalescent COVID-19. T cells, B-cell-depleted T cells, or PBMCs supplied cDNA or gDNA.

Authors' processing steps: Amplification from reference gene primers served as the basis for estimated nucleated cell counts. Measured with immunoSEQ multiplex PCR; TCRdb has only the in-frame clones, and not every one. V and J calls plus clone size are reproduced from that table; the DNA served to infer D and trimming. The table shows 250,000 to 300,000 clones, with about 88% occurring only once. Germline V gene sequence: CDR1 ENHRY, CDR2 SYGVKD. Germline trimming cut 0 bases from V and 7 bases from J; bases unmatched to any gene: 8. This CDR3 is built from 17 residues. Material for sequencing was peripheral blood. The V gene is TRBV10-3, the J gene TRBJ2-1; 11 nucleotides align to TRBD2. The origin of this receptor is a man aged 25 to 40 with active or convalescent COVID-19. This CDR3 is CAISESASLAGENEQFF. CDR3 DNA: TGTGCCATCAGTGAGTCGGCGTCACTAGCGGGGGAGAATGAGCAGTTCTTC.